The 8 T cell receptor beta chains presented below share a single source sample, sequenced in a study of blood T cell repertoires in COVID-19. Clones were read by immunoSEQ multiplex PCR, and TCRdb kept only the in-frame ones, dropping some. Among some 210,000 clones listed, around 90% were seen once. Sequences were obtained from peripheral blood. The receptors stem from a man in his 60s with COVID-19, enrolled during active disease.

The rearrangement links TRBV9 to TRBJ1-6, with D possibly matching TRBD1 (5 bases). The CDR3 runs 14 residues. The V and J ends lost 4 bases and 6 bases respectively, with 11 bases between them. Germline V lookup: CDR1 SGDLS, CDR2 YYNGEE. CDR3 amino acids: CASSSRQSNSPLHF. CDR3 sequence (DNA): TGTGCCAGCAGCTCCAGACAGAGTAATTCACCCCTCCACTTT.

The genes are TRBV7-2 and TRBJ1-2; 7 bases match TRBD1. The V gene end was trimmed by 4 bases and the J gene end by 6 bases; junction bases not matched to a gene: 14. This CDR3 spans 16 amino acids. Per germline, CDR1 SGHTA and CDR2 FQGNSA. The CDR3 sequence is CASSSHGQVPQHGYTF. CDR3 coding DNA: TGTGCCAGCAGCTCTCACGGACAGGTCCCACAACATGGCTACACCTTC.

The rearrangement joins TRBV27 to TRBJ2-1; 12 nucleotides match TRBD2. Germline CDR1 is MNHEY and CDR2 is SMNVEV (reference sequence). The CDR3 has 15 amino acids. J lost 5 bases, V lost 6 bases, and 5 bases had no gene match. Written as DNA, the CDR3 is TGTGCCAGCAGGACGACTAGCGGGGGAAACAATGAGCAGTTCTTC. Its protein is CASRTTSGGNNEQFF.

This chain links TRBV7-2 with TRBJ2-2, with 9 nucleotides matching TRBD2. The J segment lost 5 bases and the V segment lost 0 bases, leaving 7 bases of the junction unmatched. Germline V CDR1 and CDR2: SGHTA, FQGNSA. The CDR3 is 17 amino acids. CDR3 region: CASSLAPGGRVTGELFF. CDR3 nucleotide sequence: TGTGCCAGCAGCTTAGCCCCTGGCGGGAGGGTAACCGGGGAGCTGTTTTTT.

V usage is TRBV7-9 and J usage is TRBJ1-2; TRBD1 is a possible D gene (5 bases). V was pared by 6 bases and J by 4 bases, with 12 bases between. Germline V gene lookup returns CDR1 SEHNR and CDR2 FQNEAQ (reference sequence). There are 13 residues in the CDR3. The CDR3 here is CASSVQVGYGYTF. CDR3 nucleotides: TGTGCCAGCAGTGTACAGGTCGGCTATGGCTACACCTTC.

The V call is TRBV13, the J call TRBJ2-6; tentatively, D is TRBD1 (5 bases). Per germline, CDR1 PRHDT and CDR2 FYEKMQ (reference sequence). CDR3 length: 16 amino acids. Between the trimmed V and J ends, which lost 5 bases and 0 bases, there was a span of 11 bases. CDR3 region: CASSQGVTSGANVLTF. In DNA form, the CDR3 reads TGTGCCAGCAGCCAGGGCGTTACCTCTGGGGCCAACGTCCTGACTTTC.

J is TRBJ2-2 and V is TRBV9; 7 bases line up with TRBD1. V dropped 4 bases and J dropped 0; count of bases not matched to a gene: 6. Germline assignment: CDR1 SGDLS and CDR2 YYNGEE. The CDR3 has 16 residues. The DNA for the CDR3 is TGTGCCAGCAGCTCACTTACAGGGGCGAACACCGGGGAGCTGTTTTTT. The encoded protein is CASSSLTGANTGELFF.

The J gene is TRBJ2-2, the V gene TRBV4-3; 8 nucleotides line up with TRBD2. The CDR3 extends over 15 amino acids. V gave up 4 bases and J gave up 1 base; unmatched junction bases: 2. Germline V gene sequence: CDR1 LGHNA, CDR2 YSLEER. CDR3 in DNA: TGCGCCAGCAGCCTAACTAGCGGGAACACCGGGGAGCTGTTTTTT. This encodes CASSLTSGNTGELFF.